Included here is one T cell receptor beta chain sequence, with context. These data come from a study of early T cells in non-severe SARS-CoV-2 infection. MiXCR, applied by TCRdb to the 5' RACE reads, yields one record per CDR3 protein. The table records 40,000 or so distinct CDR3 sequences, 11% of them present only once. Germline trimming cut 2 bases from V and 7 bases from J; bases unmatched to any gene: 8. Germline V gives CDR1 SGHRS, CDR2 YFSETQ. The CDR3 loop spans 15 amino acids. This chain joins TRBV5-1 and TRBJ2-7; 11 positions agree with TRBD2. The receptor comes from an adult who was a healthcare worker with PCR-confirmed SARS-CoV-2 infection or an uninfected control (not recorded which). Sequencing was done on a sample of whole blood. The CDR3 region has the DNA TGCGCCAGCAGCTTATCGACTAGCGGGACGGGTGAGCAGTACTTC. It translates to CASSLSTSGTGEQYF.